This T cell receptor (beta chain) was documented in a study of blood T cell repertoires in COVID-19. Study in general: T cells, B-cell-depleted T cells, or PBMCs provided the cDNA or gDNA that served as material.

The V gene end was trimmed by 4 bases and the J gene end by 2 bases; junction bases not matched to a gene: 9. The CDR3 is made up of 16 amino acids. Germline assignment: CDR1 MNHNS and CDR2 SASEGT. Generated by immunoSEQ multiplex PCR, the TCRdb table keeps only in-frame clones and is missing some. The sample has 200,000 to 300,000 clones; approximately 86% are singletons. This receptor was obtained from a woman in her thirties who had recovered from COVID-19. The chain combines TRBV6-1 with TRBJ2-7, with 9 bases fitting TRBD1. Sequencing was carried out using peripheral blood. CDR3 sequence reads: CASSAVGTGPAYEQYF. The CDR3 DNA sequence: TGTGCCAGCAGTGCTGTAGGGACAGGGCCCGCCTACGAGCAGTACTTC.